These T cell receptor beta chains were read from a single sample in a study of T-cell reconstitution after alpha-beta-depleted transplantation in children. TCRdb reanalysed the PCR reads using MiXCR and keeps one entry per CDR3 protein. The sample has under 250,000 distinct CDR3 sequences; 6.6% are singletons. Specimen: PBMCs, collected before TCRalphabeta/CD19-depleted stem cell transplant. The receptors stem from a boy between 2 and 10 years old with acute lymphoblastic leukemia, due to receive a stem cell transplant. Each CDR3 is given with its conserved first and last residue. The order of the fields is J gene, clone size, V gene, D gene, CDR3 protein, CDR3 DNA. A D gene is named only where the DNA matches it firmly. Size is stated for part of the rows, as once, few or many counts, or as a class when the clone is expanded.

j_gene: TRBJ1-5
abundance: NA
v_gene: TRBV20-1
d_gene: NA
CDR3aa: CSARDQRGAEQPQHF
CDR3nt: TGCAGTGCTAGAGATCAGAGGGGCGCGGAACAGCCCCAGCATTTT

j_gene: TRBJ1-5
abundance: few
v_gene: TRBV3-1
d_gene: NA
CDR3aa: CASSQVPNQPQHF
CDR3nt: TGTGCCAGCAGCCAAGTACCTAATCAGCCCCAGCATTTT

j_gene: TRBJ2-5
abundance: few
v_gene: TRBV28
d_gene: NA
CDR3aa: CASSLWFASETQYF
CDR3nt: TGTGCCAGCAGTTTATGGTTCGCTTCAGAGACCCAGTACTTC

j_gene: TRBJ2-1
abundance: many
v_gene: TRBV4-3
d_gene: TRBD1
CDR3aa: CASSQDRAAGGNNEQFF
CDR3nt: TGCGCCAGCAGCCAAGATCGAGCGGCAGGGGGTAACAATGAGCAGTTCTTC

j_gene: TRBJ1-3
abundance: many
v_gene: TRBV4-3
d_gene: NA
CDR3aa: CASSPSRAGGLNTIYF
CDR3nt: TGCGCCAGCAGCCCTAGCCGTGCGGGAGGGCTAAACACCATATATTTT

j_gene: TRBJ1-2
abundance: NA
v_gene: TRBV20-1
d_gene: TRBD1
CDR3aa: CCARAPMTGGNYGYTF
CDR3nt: TGCTGTGCTAGAGCCCCCATGACAGGGGGCAACTATGGCTACACCTTC

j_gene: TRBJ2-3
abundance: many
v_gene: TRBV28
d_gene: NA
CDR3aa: CASSTGSSSTDTQYF
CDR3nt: TGTGCCAGCAGTACAGGTTCCTCTAGCACAGATACGCAGTATTTT

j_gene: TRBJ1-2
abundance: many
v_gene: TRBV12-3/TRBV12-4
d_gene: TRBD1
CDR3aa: CASSETGRTNYGYTF
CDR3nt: TGTGCCAGCAGTGAGACAGGGAGAACTAACTATGGCTACACCTTC

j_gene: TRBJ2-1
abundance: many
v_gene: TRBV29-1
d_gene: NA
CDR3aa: CSDGDRYNEQFF
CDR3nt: TGCAGCGACGGAGATCGTTACAATGAGCAGTTCTTC

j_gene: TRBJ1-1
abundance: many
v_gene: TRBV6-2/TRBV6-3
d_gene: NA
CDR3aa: CASSYPETEAFF
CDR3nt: TGTGCCAGCAGTTACCCGGAGACTGAAGCTTTCTTT

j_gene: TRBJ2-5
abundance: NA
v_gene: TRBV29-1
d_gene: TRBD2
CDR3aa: CSVAGVDSGSKTQYF
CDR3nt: TGCAGCGTGGCGGGGGTGGATAGCGGGAGTAAGACCCAGTACTTC

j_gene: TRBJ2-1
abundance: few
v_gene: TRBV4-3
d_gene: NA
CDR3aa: CASSRAGSVYNEQFF
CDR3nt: TGCGCCAGCAGCCGGGCGGGCTCCGTCTACAATGAGCAGTTCTTC